The TCR beta chain described here comes from a study of T-cell memory formation after mild COVID-19. Study in general: TCR clusters were largely donor specific.

It was 5'RACE with constant-segment primers that produced the TCR alpha and TCR beta cDNA libraries, which carried sample barcodes and UMIs. TCRdb used MiXCR to reprocess the 5' RACE reads, holding one entry per CDR3 protein. The table has fewer than 150,000 distinct CDR3 sequences, more than 15% seen once. The clonotype originates from a man aged 18 to 35 who had mild COVID-19 (a few samples of this study predate the infection). Cell type and time point are not known. The specimen sequenced was PBMCs or a T cell subset sorted from them (not recorded which).

The CDR3 loop reads CASSQEGTGQGEKLFF. In DNA, the CDR3 is TGTGCCAGCAGCCAAGAAGGGACAGGTCAGGGAGAAAAACTGTTTTTT. This sequence joins TRBV4-2 and TRBJ1-4; 8 positions agree with TRBD1. In germline, CDR1 is LGHNA, CDR2 YNFKEQ. Unmatched junction bases numbered 8, after V lost 0 bases and J lost 8 bases. The CDR3 has 16 amino acids.